This T cell receptor (beta chain) originates from a study of blood T cell repertoires in COVID-19. Study as a whole: Acute and convalescent COVID-19 specimens originated in the United States, Italy and Spain. PBMCs, B-cell-depleted T cells, or T cells provided the cDNA or gDNA that made up the material.

Original handling: Amplified reference gene primers provided the basis for estimating nucleated cell counts. Sequencing was performed with immunoSEQ multiplex PCR; in TCRdb, only in-frame clones are kept and a portion is missing. The V and J calls and clone size were taken over from that table, and D and trimming were inferred from the DNA. Of 200,000 to 250,000 clones detected, roughly four fifths appear once; the ten largest clones hold approximately 1.8%. Trimming removed 6 bases at V and 0 bases at J, with 8 bases between. The CDR3 extends over 14 amino acids. Germline CDR1 SEHNR, CDR2 FQNEAQ (reference sequence). Participants spanned ages about 18 to 95 years and resided in over 20 US areas.

The sequence derives from a man in his sixties who had recovered from COVID-19. This chain connects TRBV7-9 to TRBJ2-2, with TRBD1 as a possible D gene (6 bases). Sequencing used PBMCs or T cells enriched from blood (not recorded which). CDR3 amino acids: CASRDRSNTGELFF. CDR3 in DNA: TGTGCCAGCAGGGACAGATCGAACACCGGGGAGCTGTTTTTT.